This entry describes one TCR beta chain. Its antigen is unknown. There are no base qualities to consult, and no much larger clone falls within one base. This sample is part of a study of identifying expanded T cells in peripheral blood (dated by TCRdb to 2018 to 2020). For context, the study as a whole: Separate aliquots of the same genomic DNA pool were sequenced to produce technical replicates, and four replicates were compared in pairs. General findings and caveats noted by the study authors: Across all healthy-donor time intervals, the beta-binomial model significantly cut both the number of clones called differentially abundant and the false-positive rate. The binomial model flagged around 1.2 differentially abundant clones between technical replicates but 15 to 17 over around two weeks and approximately 18 over about four weeks. The authors expected that biological variance in healthy repertoires might rise further over much longer intervals, such as months to years. For all healthy donors, the variance in clone template counts between approximately 2-week samples rose significantly as total template count increased.

V lost 4 bases and J lost 2 bases, and the count of bases not matched to a germline gene is 5. The CDR3 covers 14 residues, taking in both the cysteine and the phenylalanine. Only the CDR3 DNA is retained, 42 bases long and in frame from the first base. For CDR1 and CDR2, the germline V gene lists SGHDN and FVKESK. During the collection period, no infections or other immune events were recorded for the healthy donors. Time-dependent variance in a beta-binomial model of T-cell clone differential abundance was calibrated using healthy-donor blood repertoires as a training cohort. There were roughly 10 healthy donors in the training cohort, of whom 3 were female and 7 were male. Donor ages ranged from about 25 to 70 years, with an average of approximately 43 years. Whole blood from each healthy donor was obtained from a commercial supplier and was collected at three time points about 15 days apart. For immunosequencing, genomic DNA was extracted from unsorted whole blood.

TCRbeta CDR3 regions were profiled by bias-controlled multiplex PCR amplification of genomic DNA with the immunoSEQ Assay. Turning to the authors' computational methods: The absolute abundance of each unique TCRbeta CDR3 region was quantified after sequences were collapsed and filtered. Two models were used to test differential abundance: a binomial model (Fisher-equivalent) and a beta-binomial model that adds time-dependent variance fitted from healthy donors. Clones with fewer than 5 combined templates were excluded, and clones with Benjamini-Hochberg FDR below 0.01 were called differentially abundant. Using the form v = (b*log(k)+a)^2, the beta-binomial variance was modeled as a function of the total template count across the two samples. TCRdb mirrors the immuneACCESS table, restricted to in-frame sequences. Some clones are absent from its copies; in checked studies, under half trace to an unresolved V gene, and the reason for the others is unknown. The V and J calls and clone size come from that table; D and trimming were worked out from the DNA. This sample gives about 97,000 clones in total; 70% to 90% of them show up just once. The ten largest clones capture 13% to 15% of the sample.

Sequencing input: blood. The V and J genes are TRBV14 and TRBJ2-7, and 7 bases in between align with TRBD2. The clonotype was recovered from a person aged 18 to 75 in good health. In nucleotide form, the sequence is TGTGCCAGCAGCCCAACGGGGGGTACCTACGAGCAGTACTTC. The translation is CASSPTGGTYEQYF. The full variable domain, with segments outside the CDR3 supplied by the reference TRBV14 and TRBJ2-7 proteins, appears as EAGVTQFPSHSVIEKGQTVTLRCDPISGHDNLYWYRRVMGKEIKFLLHFVKESKQDESGMPNNRFLAERTGGTYSTLKVQPAELEDSGVYFCASSPTGGTYEQYFGPGTRLTVT.